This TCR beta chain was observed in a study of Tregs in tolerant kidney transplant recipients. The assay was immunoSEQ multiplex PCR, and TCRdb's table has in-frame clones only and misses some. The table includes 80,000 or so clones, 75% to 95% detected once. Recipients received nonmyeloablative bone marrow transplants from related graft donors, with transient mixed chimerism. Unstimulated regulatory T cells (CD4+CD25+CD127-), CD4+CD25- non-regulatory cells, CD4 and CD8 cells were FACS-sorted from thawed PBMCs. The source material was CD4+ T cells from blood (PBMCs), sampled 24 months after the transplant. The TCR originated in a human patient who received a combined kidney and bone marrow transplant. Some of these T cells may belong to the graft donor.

CDR3 in amino acids: CASSILQGNTEAFF. CDR3 sequence (DNA): TGTGCCAGTAGTATCCTACAGGGGAACACTGAAGCTTTCTTT. The chain employs TRBV19 and TRBJ1-1, with D tentatively TRBD1 (6 bases). The ends were cut back, 3 bases at V and 1 base at J, with 9 bases in the middle. The germline CDR1 and CDR2 sequences are LNHDA and SQIVND (reference sequence). CDR3 length: 14 amino acids.